The present TCR beta chain was sequenced within a study of blood T cell repertoires in COVID-19. In the study overall: The analysed material was cDNA or gDNA that came from T cells, B-cell-depleted T cells, or PBMCs.

The CDR3 loop spans 14 amino acids. Trimming stripped 6 bases from V and 6 bases from J, with 15 bases between. CDR1 MDHEN and CDR2 SYDVKM come from the germline V gene. Original analysis: Cell counts per sample came from amplifying reference gene primers. Sequencing was performed with immunoSEQ multiplex PCR; in TCRdb, only in-frame clones are kept and a portion is missing. D and trimming come from the DNA, and the V and J calls and clone size come from that table. The sample includes about 340,000 clones, around 80% of them seen just once. The chain is built from TRBV28 and TRBJ2-1; possibly TRBD2 for D (6 bases). The TCR originated in a young man with active or convalescent COVID-19. Input material: peripheral blood. CDR3 region: CASRPGTQANEQFF. The CDR3 DNA is TGTGCCAGCAGGCCCGGGACTCAAGCCAATGAGCAGTTCTTC.